The 7 T cell receptor beta chains in this list originate from one sample, sequenced in a study of human T cells and chemical hapten exposure. TCRdb processed the RACE reads anew with MiXCR; each CDR3 protein has one entry. The sample carries under 90,000 distinct CDR3 sequences, 9.6% recorded once. Time point of the sample: pre-sensitization, week 0. The treatment denotes: therapeutic diphenylcyclopropenone sensitization with weekly scalp DPC. The sample in question was whole blood, obtained in connection with sensitization to the hapten diphenylcyclopropenone (DPC). Receptors were obtained from a woman in her thirties or forties with alopecia areata. Some clones in this sample may be carry-over from other donors' samples.

The chain uses TRBV7-2 and TRBJ2-7; maybe TRBD2 (5 bases). The CDR3 is 15 amino acids. Looked up from germline, CDR1 is SGHTA and CDR2 is FQGNSA. Trimming removed 4 bases at V and 0 bases at J, with 13 bases between. CDR3 sequence: CASSYRTESSYEQYF. CDR3 bases: TGTGCCAGCAGCTACCGGACTGAGAGCTCCTACGAGCAGTACTTC.

This clonotype was detected ten times or more. The genes are TRBV7-6 and TRBJ2-2, with a weak D call TRBD2 (5 bases). V lost 5 bases to trimming and J lost 7 bases, with 14 bases between them. This CDR3 has 14 residues. Germline CDR1 reads SGHVS; CDR2 reads FNYEAQ. Here the CDR3 DNA reads TGTGCCAGCAGCCCATTTGCCGGGGTCGGGGAGCTGTTTTTT. Its translation is CASSPFAGVGELFF.

This clonotype showed up many times. The rearrangement links TRBV7-2 to TRBJ2-3, with D uncertain. The CDR3 has 15 amino acids. CDR1 and CDR2 (germline): SGHTA, FQGNSA. The V and J ends lost 2 bases and 0 bases respectively, with 9 bases between them. CDR3 DNA: TGTGCCAGCAGCTTATCTATACCTAGCACAGATACGCAGTATTTT. Translated, it gives CASSLSIPSTDTQYF.

This clonotype has a count of ten or more. The V and J genes are TRBV9 and TRBJ1-1, with a weak D call TRBD1 (5 bases). Germline assignment: CDR1 SGDLS and CDR2 YYNGEE. The CDR3 contains 15 residues. Deletions cut 0 bases from V and 0 bases from J, with 9 bases between. The CDR3 spells CASSVGPGMNTEAFF. The CDR3 nucleotides read TGTGCCAGCAGCGTAGGTCCAGGGATGAACACTGAAGCTTTCTTT.

This clonotype was seen at least ten times. V and J are TRBV6-5 and TRBJ2-7, with D tentatively TRBD2 (6 bases). The germline gives CDR1 MNHEY, CDR2 SVGAGI. V lost 5 bases and J 2 bases, leaving 19 bases between the germline ends. The CDR3 is 16 amino acids. The chain's CDR3 is CASSPSPAGRTYEQYF. CDR3 sequence (DNA): TGTGCCAGCAGTCCCTCCCCAGCGGGCCGCACCTACGAGCAGTACTTC.

This clonotype was picked up one time. Possible read error: a much larger clone is one base away. CDR3 sequence reads: CRARVSPNYGYTF. The CDR3, as DNA: TGCAGAGCCCGGGTCAGCCCTAACTATGGCTACACCTTC. The genes are TRBV20-1 and TRBJ1-2, with D hard to call. CDR1 DFQATT and CDR2 SNEGSKA come from the germline V gene (reference sequence). The CDR3 length is 13 residues.

The V and J genes are TRBV27 and TRBJ1-1; D not resolved. The germline V gene encodes CDR1 MNHEY and CDR2 SMNVEV (reference sequence). The ends were cut back, 4 bases at V and 1 base at J, with 16 bases in the middle. CDR3 size: 16 residues. CDR3: CASSSPATKGNTEAFF. The DNA of the CDR3 is TGTGCCAGCAGTTCGCCGGCTACAAAGGGGAACACTGAAGCTTTCTTT.